The 13 T cell receptor beta chains given below trace back to one sample, sequenced in a study of cytomegalovirus exposure and HLA in healthy donors. Assay: immunoSEQ multiplex PCR; the TCRdb copy retains only in-frame clones and omits some. The sample consists of 65,000 to 100,000 clones, 90% to 95% of them appearing once. Sequenced: PBMCs. The receptors come from a woman aged 30 to 39 in good health and CMV-seronegative.

The J gene is TRBJ1-6, the V gene TRBV27; possible D gene TRBD1, 5 bases. The CDR3 has 12 amino acids. CDR1 MNHEY and CDR2 SMNVEV come from the germline V gene (reference sequence). Trimming took off 5 bases at V and 8 bases at J, with 7 bases between the two ends. DNA of the CDR3: TGTGCCAGCAGTCAGACAGATTCACCCCTCCACTTT. Translating it yields CASSQTDSPLHF.

The V gene is TRBV18, the J gene TRBJ2-7; TRBD1 matches 10 bases. Germline CDR1 KGHSH, CDR2 LQKENI. The CDR3 consists of 13 residues. J lost 2 bases, V lost 5 bases, and 0 bases had no gene match. The CDR3 here is CASSDRGPYEQYF. The CDR3 region has the DNA TGTGCCAGCTCAGACAGGGGGCCCTACGAGCAGTACTTC.

The chain is built from TRBV6-1 and TRBJ2-7; 9 bases align to TRBD2. V shed 2 bases and J 7 bases; nucleotides not matched to a gene: 12. This CDR3 spans 16 amino acids. The germline V gene encodes CDR1 MNHNS and CDR2 SASEGT. The CDR3 spells CASSESSSGVKREQYF. The CDR3, as DNA: TGTGCCAGCAGTGAATCGTCTAGCGGGGTAAAAAGGGAGCAGTACTTC.

As to this clone: At one boundary the junction diverges from the germline segment, which might be a read error. V usage is TRBV4-1 and J usage is TRBJ1-1, with D hard to call. The CDR3 totals 13 residues. Looked up from germline, CDR1 is MGHRA and CDR2 is YSYEKL. The CDR3 DNA follows: TGCGCCAGCAGTCAAGACGGAGACACTGAAGCTTTCTTT. Its translation is CASSQDGDTEAFF.

The chain is built from TRBV23-1 and TRBJ1-1, with TRBD1 matching over 7 bases. TRBV23-1 is assigned to the ORF class and has an uncertain function. Germline trimming cut 6 bases from V and 0 bases from J; bases unmatched to any gene: 7. The CDR3 totals 15 residues. CDR3 amino acids: CASSPRGQLNTEAFF. In DNA, the CDR3 is TGCGCCAGCAGCCCCAGGGGACAGCTGAACACTGAAGCTTTCTTT.

This clone came up once. The chain is built from TRBV18 and TRBJ1-3; the D is unclear. Germline-derived CDR1 and CDR2 are KGHSH and LQKENI. V was clipped by 0 bases and J by 5 bases, with 8 bases between them. This CDR3 is built from 14 residues. The CDR3, as DNA: TGTGCCAGCTCACCACCTGCAGGTCGAAACACCATATATTTT. Its protein is CASSPPAGRNTIYF. Complete variable domain (other parts from reference TRBV18 and TRBJ1-3): NAGVMQNPRHLVRRRGQEARLRCSPMKGHSHVYWYRQLPEEGLKFMVYLQKENIIDESGMPKERFSAEFPKEGPSILRIQQVVRGDSAAYFCASSPPAGRNTIYFGEGSWLTVV.

J is TRBJ1-5 and V is TRBV7-9; possibly TRBD1 for D (5 bases). The CDR3 contains 15 residues. Trimming took 0 bases from V and 6 from J, leaving 12 bases between them. In germline, CDR1 is SEHNR, CDR2 FQNEAQ (reference sequence). CDR3 residues: CASSLASGGVQPQHF. The CDR3 region has the DNA TGTGCCAGCAGCTTAGCGAGTGGAGGGGTTCAGCCCCAGCATTTT. The whole variable domain, filled in from reference TRBV7-9 and TRBJ1-5, reads DTGVSQNPRHKITKRGQNVTFRCDPISEHNRLYWYRQTLGQGPEFLTYFQNEAQLEKSRLLSDRFSAERPKGSFSTLEIQRTEQGDSAMYLCASSLASGGVQPQHFGDGTRLSIL.

The chain links TRBV10-3 to TRBJ2-7, with a weak D call TRBD2 (5 bases). Trimming removed 7 bases from V and 2 bases from J, with 15 bases in between. CDR1 and CDR2 from the germline V gene are ENHRY and SYGVKD. This CDR3 contains 14 residues. The CDR3 spells CAITRDATTYEQYF. The CDR3 bases are TGTGCCATCACCCGGGATGCAACGACCTACGAGCAGTACTTC.

This chain uses TRBV4-3 with TRBJ2-1; 8 bases agree with TRBD1. The V gene end was trimmed by 2 bases and the J gene end by 3 bases; junction bases not matched to a gene: 15. Germline CDR1 is LGHNA and CDR2 is YSLEER. The CDR3 sequence is 19 residues long. CDR3 region: CASSQIRAGGKVVYNEQFF. The CDR3 DNA sequence: TGCGCCAGCAGCCAAATTCGGGCAGGGGGCAAGGTCGTCTACAATGAGCAGTTCTTC.

This chain uses TRBV5-1 with TRBJ2-3, with D perhaps matching TRBD1 (6 bases). From germline, CDR1 is SGHRS and CDR2 YFSETQ. V lost 4 bases, J lost 4 bases, and 16 bases lay in between. The CDR3 sequence is 15 residues long. The DNA for the CDR3 is TGCGCCAGCAGCCCTGGCAGGGGTATGCCAGATACGCAGTATTTT. This codes for CASSPGRGMPDTQYF.

The chain carries TRBV11-2 and TRBJ2-5, with a tentative D call TRBD2 (5 bases). This CDR3 has 14 residues. Germline loops: CDR1 SGHAT, CDR2 FQNNGV. V shed 6 bases and J shed 5 bases, with 16 bases lying between them. The CDR3, as DNA: TGTGCCAGCAGGGGAGTGGTAGATTTCGAGACCCAGTACTTC. Protein product: CASRGVVDFETQYF.

The V and J genes are TRBV29-1 and TRBJ1-1, with 8 nucleotides matching TRBD1. The CDR3 is 11 amino acids. Germline assignment: CDR1 SQVTM and CDR2 ANQGSEA. Unmatched junction bases numbered 4, after V lost 6 bases and J lost 7 bases. The DNA of the CDR3 is TGCAGCGTCACAGGGGGACTTGAAGCTTTCTTT. Protein product: CSVTGGLEAFF.

The chain employs TRBV7-2 and TRBJ1-2, with TRBD1 as a possible D gene (6 bases). This CDR3 is 14 amino acids long. V was pared by 8 bases and J by 0 bases, with 13 bases between. Looked up from germline, CDR1 is SGHTA and CDR2 is FQGNSA. CDR3 protein: CASGGGGANYGYTF. The DNA of the CDR3 is TGTGCCAGCGGAGGGGGGGGAGCTAACTATGGCTACACCTTC. Filled out from reference TRBV7-2 and TRBJ1-2, the complete variable domain reads GAGVSQSPSNKVTEKGKDVELRCDPISGHTALYWYRQSLGQGLEFLIYFQGNSAPDKSGLPSDRFSAERTGGSVSTLTIQRTQQEDSAVYLCASGGGGANYGYTFGSGTRLTVV.